The 30 T cell receptor beta chains below all came from one sample that was sequenced in a study of shared clonotypes between healthy human individuals. Cells designated naive CD8 were CD45RO-negative and were positively selected for CCR7, with terminally differentiated effector memory CD45RA+ cells excluded. Profiled with immunoSEQ multiplex PCR; TCRdb holds only in-frame clones, not every one. The data contain about 2.2 million clones, just over 90% of them singletons. Sequenced input: naive CD8+ T cells from PBMCs. These receptor sequences come from a man in his late teens or twenties in good health. Some clones in this sample may be carry-over from other donors' samples.

The genes are TRBV28 and TRBJ1-5; D perhaps matches TRBD1 (6 bases). CDR3 length: 19 residues. V was clipped by 1 base and J by 1 base, with 20 bases between them. Germline CDR1 MDHEN, CDR2 SYDVKM. The CDR3 protein is CASSLSRVRWGLSNQPQHF. CDR3 sequence (DNA): TGTGCCAGCAGTTTATCCCGAGTCCGGTGGGGGCTAAGCAATCAGCCCCAGCATTTT.

The chain recombines TRBV5-1 with TRBJ2-7; 7 bases fit TRBD2. Germline V gene lookup returns CDR1 SGHRS and CDR2 YFSETQ. This CDR3 has 17 residues. V gave up 0 bases and J gave up 7 bases; unmatched junction bases: 16. DNA for the CDR3: TGCGCCAGCAGCTTGGTGGCTCAGGGCGGGAGTACAAGTGAGCAGTACTTC. This gives the protein CASSLVAQGGSTSEQYF. The entire variable domain, with the rest obtained from reference TRBV5-1 and TRBJ2-7, is as follows: KAGVTQTPRYLIKTRGQQVTLSCSPISGHRSVSWYQQTPGQGLQFLFEYFSETQRNKGNFPGRFSGRQFSNSRSEMNVSTLELGDSALYLCASSLVAQGGSTSEQYFGPGTRLTVT.

To note about this clone: Other DNA variants within this sample encode the same CDR3. This rearrangement joins TRBV15 to TRBJ2-7; TRBD2 aligns across 7 bases. With 1 base clipped from V and 0 bases from J, the junction kept 3 bases outside the gene matches. Germline loops: CDR1 LNHNV, CDR2 YYDKDF (reference sequence). The CDR3 is made up of 15 amino acids. The DNA of the CDR3 is TGTGCCACCAGCAGAGGGGAGGGCAGCTCCTACGAGCAGTACTTC. It specifies CATSRGEGSSYEQYF.

The genes are TRBV10-1 and TRBJ2-1; 9 bases are a match to TRBD1. CDR3 length: 14 amino acids. Germline assignment: CDR1 WNHNN and CDR2 SYGVQD (reference sequence). After removal of 8 bases from V and 8 bases from J, the junction contained 10 bases not matched to a gene. The CDR3 DNA is TGCGCCAGCGCAGGGACAGGGAATTTCCATGAGCAGTTCTTC. As protein: CASAGTGNFHEQFF.

The J gene is TRBJ2-1, the V gene TRBV4-3; D not certain. Trimming shortened V by 1 base and J by 5 bases, and 6 bases separated the two germline ends. Germline values: CDR1 LGHNA, CDR2 YSLEER. This CDR3 region has 13 residues. The CDR3 region is CASSQGRNNEQFF. CDR3 in DNA: TGCGCCAGCAGCCAAGGCCGGAACAATGAGCAGTTCTTC.

Remarks on this clone: In the same sample, other DNA sequences code for this CDR3. The chain employs TRBV4-3 and TRBJ1-1; TRBD1 might be the D (5 bases). This CDR3 contains 14 residues. With 1 base removed from V and 5 bases from J, the gap between germline ends came to 11 bases. The germline V gene encodes CDR1 LGHNA and CDR2 YSLEER. CDR3 DNA sequence: TGCGCCAGCAGCCAAGTGGGACGTGGGACTGAAGCTTTCTTT. This codes for CASSQVGRGTEAFF.

Comment on this clone: Other nucleotide sequences in the sample specify the same CDR3. The chain links TRBV6-5 to TRBJ1-1, with a weak D call TRBD1 (5 bases). The CDR3 sequence is 15 residues long. The germline V gene has CDR1 MNHEY and CDR2 SVGAGI. V lost 0 bases and J 5 bases, leaving 13 bases between the germline ends. The CDR3 region has the DNA TGTGCCAGCAGTTACTCCCCCGGGGGGGGGACTGAAGCTTTCTTT. It yields the protein CASSYSPGGGTEAFF.

This chain joins TRBV25-1 and TRBJ2-1; TRBD2 aligns across 8 bases. The CDR3 totals 13 residues. The junction had 6 bases not matched to a gene; V was cut back by 6 bases and J by 8 bases. Germline CDR1 MGHDK, CDR2 SYGVNS. This CDR3 is CASRLAGIHEQFF. CDR3 nucleotide sequence: TGTGCCAGCAGGCTAGCGGGTATCCATGAGCAGTTCTTC.

The V call is TRBV7-9, the J call TRBJ2-6; D call uncertain. V was trimmed by 2 bases and J by 4 bases, leaving 21 bases between them. The CDR3 is made up of 19 amino acids. Germline V CDR1 and CDR2: SEHNR, FQNEAQ (reference sequence). In DNA form, the CDR3 reads TGTGCCAGCAGCTTATCTCTTAGGTCGTCCTCTAACGGGGCCAACGTCCTGACTTTC. As protein: CASSLSLRSSSNGANVLTF.

This chain joins TRBV27 and TRBJ2-7; 12 nucleotides agree with TRBD1. Germline V gene sequence: CDR1 MNHEY, CDR2 SMNVEV (reference sequence). The CDR3 extends over 15 amino acids. Trimming removed 5 bases from V and 4 bases from J; junction bases left unmatched: 6. The CDR3 bases are TGTGCCAGCAGTGGGGGACAGGGGGCGAGGTACGAGCAGTACTTC. Its translation: CASSGGQGARYEQYF.

This rearrangement joins TRBV4-3 to TRBJ2-1, with 10 positions matching TRBD2. V gave up 4 bases and J gave up 6 bases; unmatched junction bases: 15. The germline V gene encodes CDR1 LGHNA and CDR2 YSLEER. This CDR3 spans 18 amino acids. The CDR3 here is CASSLRTSGRLPPNEQFF. DNA for the CDR3: TGCGCCAGCAGCCTCCGGACTAGCGGACGCCTCCCCCCCAATGAGCAGTTCTTC.

This sequence joins TRBV28 and TRBJ1-1; D perhaps matches TRBD1 (5 bases). The V end was cut by 2 bases, the J end by 1 base, with 11 bases between. The germline V gene has CDR1 MDHEN and CDR2 SYDVKM. The CDR3 consists of 15 residues. Written as DNA, the CDR3 is TGTGCCAGCAGTTTAATAAGGGGTGCGAACACTGAAGCTTTCTTT. Protein sequence: CASSLIRGANTEAFF.

The rearrangement uses TRBV6-6 and TRBJ2-4; D perhaps matches TRBD1 (6 bases). Germline CDR1 is MNHNY and CDR2 is SVGAGI (reference sequence). The CDR3 contains 13 residues. Trimming shortened V by 7 bases and J by 3 bases, and 10 bases separated the two germline ends. The CDR3, as DNA: TGTGCCAGCACCGAGGGGGTCAAAAACATTCAGTACTTC. Protein product: CASTEGVKNIQYF.

This chain connects TRBV27 to TRBJ1-4, with D unresolved. CDR1 is MNHEY, CDR2 SMNVEV, per germline (reference sequence). The length of the CDR3 is 13 residues. Trimming pared 3 bases from V and 8 bases from J, leaving 10 bases between. CDR3 loop: CASSFVPAEKLFF. DNA for the CDR3: TGTGCCAGCAGTTTCGTCCCGGCGGAAAAACTGTTTTTT.

V is TRBV5-4 and J is TRBJ1-2, with D possibly matching TRBD1 (5 bases). CDR3 length: 12 residues. Germline assignment: CDR1 SGHNT and CDR2 YYREEE (reference sequence). The V gene lost 4 bases and the J gene lost 8 bases, with 12 bases spanning the gap. CDR3 DNA sequence: TGTGCCAGCAGCATAGGGGCTCGGGGCTACACCTTC. This sequence encodes CASSIGARGYTF.

CDR3 nucleotides: TGTGCCAGCAGCCCCCCGGGAGGCCGCTCCTACGAGCAGTACTTC. Protein sequence: CASSPPGGRSYEQYF. This chain connects TRBV9 to TRBJ2-7; 7 nucleotides line up with TRBD2. This CDR3 region has 15 residues. The V and J ends lost 4 bases and 0 bases, in that order; junction bases with no gene match: 7. Germline CDR1 and CDR2: SGDLS and YYNGEE.

The chain uses TRBV27 and TRBJ2-7; the D gene is possibly TRBD2 (5 bases). Germline assignment: CDR1 MNHEY and CDR2 SMNVEV (reference sequence). V was trimmed by 1 base and J by 2 bases, leaving 12 bases between them. The CDR3 sequence is 15 residues long. CDR3 region: CASSLYVGETYEQYF. In nucleotides, the CDR3 is TGTGCCAGCAGTTTATATGTCGGGGAGACCTACGAGCAGTACTTC.

The chain links TRBV4-3 to TRBJ2-2; no clear D gene. CDR1 LGHNA and CDR2 YSLEER come from the germline V gene. V was trimmed by 0 bases and J by 6 bases, leaving 5 bases between them. The CDR3 totals 13 residues. Here the CDR3 DNA reads TGCGCCAGCAGCCAAGATGGACCCGGGGAGCTGTTTTTT. It codes for CASSQDGPGELFF.

Only one count was recorded for this clone. The rearrangement links TRBV18 to TRBJ2-3, with D perhaps matching TRBD2 (5 bases). The CDR3 sequence is 15 residues long. CDR1 is KGHSH and CDR2 is LQKENI in the germline V gene. V lost 3 bases and J 1 base, leaving 11 bases between the germline ends. DNA of the CDR3: TGTGCCAGCTCACCCTCGATTAGCGGCACAGATACGCAGTATTTT. Translation: CASSPSISGTDTQYF.

The chain joins TRBV11-3 to TRBJ2-5; D unresolved. This CDR3 is 13 amino acids long. Trimming removed 2 bases from V and 5 bases from J, with 9 bases in between. In germline, CDR1 is SGHNT, CDR2 YENEEA. The CDR3 nucleotides are TGTGCCAGCAGCTTATACGCTTCGGAGACCCAGTACTTC. It specifies CASSLYASETQYF. Full variable domain (remainder filled in from reference TRBV11-3 and TRBJ2-5): EAGVVQSPRYKIIEKKQPVAFWCNPISGHNTLYWYLQNLGQGPELLIRYENEEAVDDSQLPKDRFSAERLKGVDSTLKIQPAELGDSAVYLCASSLYASETQYFGPGTRLLVL.

The chain employs TRBV7-8 and TRBJ2-7, with D maybe TRBD2 (6 bases). Per germline, CDR1 SGHVS and CDR2 FQNEAQ. CDR3 length: 16 residues. V was clipped by 5 bases and J by 5 bases, with 22 bases between them. The CDR3 spells CASSPPGVWSGNEQYF. The CDR3 DNA reads as TGTGCCAGCAGCCCCCCGGGGGTTTGGAGTGGAAACGAGCAGTACTTC.

J is TRBJ2-1 and V is TRBV6-5, with D unresolved. The CDR3 runs 12 residues. Trimming took 6 bases from V and 4 from J, leaving 7 bases between them. Per the germline V gene, CDR1 is MNHEY and CDR2 is SVGAGI. DNA for the CDR3: TGTGCCAGCAGACACAAGTACAATGAGCAGTTCTTC. Its protein is CASRHKYNEQFF.

The V gene is TRBV21-1, the J gene TRBJ2-7; the table's TRBD2 call for D was not verified on the DNA. TRBV21-1 represents a pseudogene. The CDR3 contains 16 residues. The CDR3 sequence: CASSKVCSGISYEQYF. The CDR3 nucleotides are TGTGCCAGCAGCAAAGTATGTAGCGGGATTTCCTACGAGCAGTACTTC.

V is TRBV7-8 and J is TRBJ1-3; D unresolved. The CDR3 extends over 16 amino acids. CDR1 is SGHVS, CDR2 FQNEAQ, per germline. The V end was cut by 5 bases, the J end by 0 bases, with 14 bases between. CDR3 nucleotides: TGTGCCAGCAGCCTACGGACGGAAGGCTCTGGAAACACCATATATTTT. This encodes CASSLRTEGSGNTIYF. Full variable domain (missing parts from reference TRBV7-8 and TRBJ1-3): GAGVSQSPRYKVAKRGQDVALRCDPISGHVSLFWYQQALGQGPEFLTYFQNEAQLDKSGLPSDRFFAERPEGSVSTLKIQRTQQEDSAVYLCASSLRTEGSGNTIYFGEGSWLTVV.

The chain recombines TRBV29-1 with TRBJ2-1; D not certain. The CDR3 contains 11 residues. Between the trimmed V and J ends, which lost 2 bases and 11 bases, there was a span of 10 bases. CDR1 SQVTM and CDR2 ANQGSEA come from the germline V gene. The CDR3 DNA reads TGCAGCGTTGAATTTTGGGGTAAGCAGTTCTTC. Amino acid sequence: CSVEFWGKQFF.

V usage is TRBV27 and J usage is TRBJ1-5; D is ambiguous. Germline V gene sequence: CDR1 MNHEY, CDR2 SMNVEV (reference sequence). V was shortened by 11 bases and J by 9 bases, with 8 bases between the two germline ends. The CDR3 sequence is 9 residues long. CDR3 sequence reads: CAPTSPQHF. DNA of the CDR3: TGTGCCCCTACCTCGCCCCAGCATTTT.

As to this clone: Other DNA sequences in this specimen translate into the identical CDR3. The chain recombines TRBV27 with TRBJ2-7, with TRBD2 identical over 9 bases. The junction had 6 bases not matched to a gene; V was cut back by 2 bases and J by 7 bases. CDR1 and CDR2 (germline): MNHEY, SMNVEV (reference sequence). This CDR3 contains 14 residues. CDR3 loop: CASSLAGGPLEQYF. CDR3 coding DNA: TGTGCCAGCAGTTTAGCGGGAGGGCCGTTAGAGCAGTACTTC.

The chain joins TRBV2 to TRBJ1-2; the D gene is possibly TRBD1 (5 bases). The germline CDR1 and CDR2 sequences are SNHLY and FYNNEI. The V end was cut by 7 bases, the J end by 8 bases, with 20 bases between. The CDR3 runs to 14 residues. CDR3 in DNA: TGTGCCAGCATGGTGGCCCCAACTTCAGGGGGCTACACCTTC. Protein: CASMVAPTSGGYTF.

The chain combines TRBV28 with TRBJ2-2; TRBD1 matches at 10 bases. The germline gives CDR1 MDHEN, CDR2 SYDVKM. This CDR3 has 14 amino acids. J was trimmed by 8 bases and V by 7 bases; bases with no gene match: 7. CDR3 sequence: CASNGQGVAGELFF. The CDR3 DNA reads as TGTGCCAGCAACGGACAGGGGGTAGCTGGGGAGCTGTTTTTT.

The V call is TRBV7-2, the J call TRBJ2-1; D is undetermined. Germline loops: CDR1 SGHTA, CDR2 FQGNSA. V was shortened by 5 bases and J by 0 bases, with 8 bases between the two germline ends. CDR3 length: 14 residues. CDR3 residues: CASSLLSSYNEQFF. CDR3 nucleotides: TGTGCCAGCAGCCTTCTCAGCTCCTACAATGAGCAGTTCTTC.